These 22 T cell receptor beta chains came from one sample sequenced in a study of blood T cell repertoires in COVID-19. Using immunoSEQ multiplex PCR, the repertoire was profiled, and TCRdb retains in-frame clones only, with some absent. The table lists some 250,000 clones, 90% to 95% of them singletons, with around 1.3% in the top ten. Material: PBMCs or T cells enriched from blood (not recorded which). The receptors come from a human donor in a cohort exposed to, infected with or recovered from COVID-19 (not recorded which). The donor label of this sample is uncertain.

V and J are TRBV6-2 or TRBV6-3 and TRBJ2-7, with D maybe TRBD2 (5 bases). The V and J ends lost 5 bases and 3 bases respectively, with 17 bases between them. Germline assignment: CDR1 MNHEY and CDR2 SVGEGT. The CDR3 totals 15 residues. The DNA for the CDR3 is TGTGCCAGCAGTAGACGATCCCGGGATTACTACGAGCAGTACTTC. It yields the protein CASSRRSRDYYEQYF.

This chain uses TRBV15 with TRBJ2-2; D is perhaps TRBD1 (6 bases). Germline V gene lookup returns CDR1 LNHNV and CDR2 YYDKDF (reference sequence). The CDR3 is 15 amino acids. With 6 bases removed from V and 2 bases from J, the gap between germline ends came to 13 bases. CDR3 bases: TGTGCCACCAGACGGAAAGGGACAAACACCGGGGAGCTGTTTTTT. Protein: CATRRKGTNTGELFF.

The J gene is TRBJ1-3, the V gene TRBV7-6; the match to TRBD1 covers 8 bases. This CDR3 is 16 amino acids long. V dropped 5 bases and J dropped 2; count of bases not matched to a gene: 8. The germline V gene encodes CDR1 SGHVS and CDR2 FNYEAQ. CDR3 sequence (DNA): TGTGCCAGCAGCACCCCGGGACAGGACGCTGGAAACACCATATATTTT. This sequence encodes CASSTPGQDAGNTIYF.

V is TRBV7-9 and J is TRBJ2-1; 10 bases fit TRBD2. V lost 3 bases and J lost 8; bases outside the gene matches: 7. Germline CDR1 reads SEHNR; CDR2 reads FQNEAQ (reference sequence). CDR3 size: 15 residues. CDR3 amino acids: CASSLVSSGGDEQFF. Here the CDR3 DNA reads TGTGCCAGCAGCTTGGTGTCTAGCGGGGGTGATGAGCAGTTCTTC.

The chain carries TRBV29-1 and TRBJ2-7, with 8 bases identical to TRBD1. This CDR3 spans 14 amino acids. CDR1 and CDR2 from the germline V gene are SQVTM and ANQGSEA. Trimming at V came to 3 bases and at J to 3 bases, leaving 7 bases not matched to a gene. The CDR3 nucleotides are TGCAGCGTTGACAGTTCTACAGGGGGCTACGAGCAGTACTTC. Encoded protein: CSVDSSTGGYEQYF.

The chain employs TRBV19 and TRBJ1-3, with 11 bases identical to TRBD1. V lost 7 bases to trimming and J lost 0 bases; unmatched junction nucleotides: 11. This CDR3 comprises 18 residues. Germline lookup yields CDR1 LNHDA and CDR2 SQIVND (reference sequence). Written as DNA, the CDR3 is TGTGCCAGTAAACCCGGGACAGGGGGACCCCGCTCTGGAAACACCATATATTTT. Its translation: CASKPGTGGPRSGNTIYF.

Only a few counts were recorded for this clone. The chain links TRBV6-5 to TRBJ2-3; maybe TRBD1 (5 bases). V dropped 6 bases and J dropped 0 bases, with 7 bases sitting between them. Germline V lookup: CDR1 MNHEY, CDR2 SVGAGI. The CDR3 has 13 residues. The CDR3 reads CASRGLSTDTQYF. In DNA, the CDR3 is TGTGCCAGCAGGGGGCTAAGCACAGATACGCAGTATTTT.

J is TRBJ1-6 and V is TRBV7-2, with 7 bases lining up with TRBD1. Germline V gene data show CDR1 as SGHTA and CDR2 as FQGNSA. Germline trimming cut 6 bases from V and 10 bases from J; bases unmatched to any gene: 6. CDR3 size: 13 residues. The CDR3, as DNA: TGTGCCAGCAGTAGTCAGGGGGACTCACCCCTCCACTTT. Its translation: CASSSQGDSPLHF.

The rearrangement joins TRBV14 to TRBJ1-3; D perhaps matches TRBD1 (5 bases). Trimming stripped 4 bases from V and 4 bases from J, with 11 bases between. Germline V gene lookup returns CDR1 SGHDN and CDR2 FVKESK. The CDR3 consists of 14 residues. The CDR3 sequence is CASSPGQGGNTIYF. The CDR3 bases are TGTGCCAGCAGCCCAGGGCAGGGAGGAAACACCATATATTTT.

V is TRBV19 and J is TRBJ1-5, with TRBD1 matching over 7 bases. The CDR3 is 15 residues long. Germline trimming cut 6 bases from V and 6 bases from J; bases unmatched to any gene: 11. Germline V gene sequence: CDR1 LNHDA, CDR2 SQIVND (reference sequence). CDR3 nucleotide sequence: TGTGCCAGTAGCCGAATCACAGGGGCGGGTCAGCCCCAGCATTTT. It is translated as CASSRITGAGQPQHF.

V and J are TRBV5-6 and TRBJ1-1; TRBD1 matches at 11 bases. Germline V gene sequence: CDR1 SGHDT, CDR2 YYEEEE. Trimming removed 4 bases from V and 4 bases from J; junction bases left unmatched: 6. The CDR3 consists of 15 residues. The chain's CDR3 is CASSRTGGTGTEAFF. The CDR3 coding sequence is TGTGCCAGCAGCCGGACAGGGGGCACGGGCACTGAAGCTTTCTTT.

The chain joins TRBV19 to TRBJ1-5; 10 bases align to TRBD1. CDR1 and CDR2 from the germline V gene are LNHDA and SQIVND (reference sequence). The V and J ends lost 4 bases and 3 bases, in that order; junction bases with no gene match: 6. This CDR3 has 16 residues. The CDR3 is CASSKKDRGDNQPQHF. CDR3 in DNA: TGTGCCAGTAGTAAAAAGGACAGGGGGGACAATCAGCCCCAGCATTTT. Filled out from reference TRBV19 and TRBJ1-5, the complete variable domain reads DGGITQSPKYLFRKEGQNVTLSCEQNLNHDAMYWYRQDPGQGLRLIYYSQIVNDFQKGDIAEGYSVSREKKESFPLTVTSAQKNPTAFYLCASSKKDRGDNQPQHFGDGTRLSIL.

The rearrangement joins TRBV3-1 (or the pseudogene TRBV3-2) to TRBJ2-7; D possibly corresponds to TRBD2 (5 bases). Germline assignment: CDR1 LGHDT and CDR2 YNNKEL (reference sequence). The CDR3 runs 14 residues. V was shortened by 0 bases and J by 3 bases, with 9 bases between the two germline ends. The CDR3: CASSQDLGSYEQYF. CDR3 sequence (DNA): TGTGCCAGCAGCCAAGACTTAGGGAGCTACGAGCAGTACTTC.

The chain recombines TRBV6-1 with TRBJ1-5; 8 bases are shared with TRBD1. The germline CDR1 and CDR2 sequences are MNHNS and SASEGT. The junction had 11 bases not matched to a gene; V was cut back by 0 bases and J by 7 bases. This CDR3 region has 17 residues. CDR3 residues: CASSEAPPTGVGQPQHF. In nucleotides, the CDR3 is TGTGCCAGCAGTGAAGCCCCACCGACAGGGGTGGGACAGCCCCAGCATTTT.

The table lists this clone with a count of one. The chain is built from TRBV6-5 and TRBJ1-2, with D perhaps matching TRBD1 (5 bases). The germline CDR1 and CDR2 sequences are MNHEY and SVGAGI. The CDR3 runs 14 residues. The V gene lost 5 bases and the J gene lost 2 bases, with 12 bases spanning the gap. The CDR3 loop is CASSRDSPNYGYTF. CDR3 nucleotides: TGTGCCAGCAGTCGCGACAGCCCCAACTATGGCTACACCTTC.

J is TRBJ1-1 and V is TRBV10-3, with D unclear. The CDR3 loop spans 13 amino acids. V shed 0 bases and J shed 7 bases, with 9 bases lying between them. CDR1 is ENHRY and CDR2 is SYGVKD in the germline V gene. The CDR3 region is CAISESQDLEAFF. DNA of the CDR3: TGTGCCATCAGTGAGTCCCAGGATCTTGAAGCTTTCTTT.

This chain links TRBV5-6 with TRBJ1-1; 8 bases match TRBD1. The V and J ends lost 4 bases and 4 bases, in that order; junction bases with no gene match: 6. This CDR3 has 14 amino acids. Per the germline V gene, CDR1 is SGHDT and CDR2 is YYEEEE. In DNA form, the CDR3 reads TGTGCCAGCAGCCCGGACAGGGACCCCACTGAAGCTTTCTTT. Protein sequence: CASSPDRDPTEAFF.

The rearrangement joins TRBV4-1 to TRBJ1-1, with TRBD1 matching 10 bases. CDR3 length: 15 amino acids. V shed 0 bases, J shed 10 bases, and the junction held 8 bases outside the gene matches. CDR1 is MGHRA and CDR2 is YSYEKL in the germline V gene. This CDR3 is CASSQEGQGRGRAFF. The CDR3 bases are TGCGCCAGCAGCCAAGAGGGACAGGGGAGGGGTAGAGCTTTCTTT.

CDR3 nucleotides: TGTGCCACCAGTGACCCGACAGCTAACTATGGCTACACCTTC. The encoded protein is CATSDPTANYGYTF. V gene TRBV24-1 combines with J gene TRBJ1-2, with D possibly matching TRBD1 (5 bases). The CDR3 totals 14 residues. Germline-derived CDR1 and CDR2 are KGHDR and SFDVKD. V was cut by 4 bases and J by 0 bases, with 8 bases left in between.

V is TRBV7-9 and J is TRBJ1-1; D is perhaps TRBD1 (5 bases). Per the germline V gene, CDR1 is SEHNR and CDR2 is FQNEAQ (reference sequence). V lost 3 bases to trimming and J lost 0 bases, with 17 bases between them. The CDR3 covers 17 residues. The CDR3: CASSLEGLGKMNTEAFF. The CDR3 DNA reads as TGTGCCAGCAGCTTGGAGGGGTTGGGAAAAATGAACACTGAAGCTTTCTTT. Full variable domain (rest looked up from reference TRBV7-9 and TRBJ1-1): DTGVSQNPRHKITKRGQNVTFRCDPISEHNRLYWYRQTLGQGPEFLTYFQNEAQLEKSRLLSDRFSAERPKGSFSTLEIQRTEQGDSAMYLCASSLEGLGKMNTEAFFGQGTRLTVV.

The chain links TRBV7-2 to TRBJ2-1; 10 nucleotides line up with TRBD2. Germline V gene sequence: CDR1 SGHTA, CDR2 FQGNSA. The CDR3 loop spans 15 amino acids. The V segment lost 4 bases and the J segment 9 bases; nucleotides outside the gene matches: 9. The CDR3 DNA follows: TGTGCCAGCAGCTACCAGCGGGGGGGCCCGGCTGAGCAGTTCTTC. This translates into CASSYQRGGPAEQFF.

The chain is built from TRBV11-2 and TRBJ2-3; 8 positions match TRBD2. V shed 4 bases, J shed 9 bases, and the junction held 18 bases outside the gene matches. The CDR3 extends over 17 amino acids. Germline V gene lookup returns CDR1 SGHAT and CDR2 FQNNGV. The CDR3 loop reads CASSSPWGNRSGRTQYF. The CDR3 DNA is TGTGCCAGCAGCTCCCCCTGGGGAAATCGGAGCGGGAGAACGCAGTATTTT.